The 21 T cell receptor beta chains in this list originate from one sample, sequenced in a study of blood T cell repertoires in COVID-19 (dated by TCRdb to 2020 to 2021). The protocol used for the library was the immunoSEQ multiplex PCR assay. In its TCRdb copy, this immuneACCESS table keeps in-frame sequences only and misses some clones. Where compared with another copy, unresolved V genes explain less than half of these, and the others have no known cause. Within this sample are about 59,000 clones, with around three quarters of them counted one time only. Jointly, the top ten make up roughly 3.7% of the sample. Sequencing was performed on peripheral blood. These receptors were taken from a man in his sixties with acute or convalescent COVID-19.

This sequence joins TRBV24-1 and TRBJ2-1, with D perhaps TRBD2 (5 bases). The CDR3 loop spans 13 amino acids. Per germline, CDR1 KGHDR and CDR2 SFDVKD. Trimming took 4 bases from V and 8 from J, leaving 11 bases between them. Written as DNA, the CDR3 is TGTGCCACCAGTGACCCCCGGGGTGATGAGCAGTTCTTC. It codes for CATSDPRGDEQFF.

This clone is a singleton in its sample. This sequence joins TRBV11-1 and TRBJ2-3, with TRBD2 matching over 7 bases. The CDR3 consists of 14 residues. With 0 bases clipped from V and 4 bases from J, the junction kept 1 base outside the gene matches. Germline V gene lookup returns CDR1 SGHAT and CDR2 FQDESV (reference sequence). This chain's CDR3 is CASSLAGGPDTQYF. The CDR3 region has the DNA TGTGCCAGCAGCTTAGCGGGAGGGCCAGATACGCAGTATTTT.

The chain recombines TRBV28 with TRBJ1-3; a weak D match, TRBD1 (5 bases). Germline CDR1 is MDHEN and CDR2 is SYDVKM. Trimming left V 8 bases short and J 8 bases short, with 16 bases between. The CDR3 covers 13 residues. The CDR3 reads CASAGSLDYTIYF. In DNA form, the CDR3 reads TGTGCCAGCGCAGGGTCTCTCGACTACACCATATATTTT.

This rearrangement joins TRBV9 to TRBJ2-3; 7 nucleotides align to TRBD2. Germline V lookup: CDR1 SGDLS, CDR2 YYNGEE. CDR3 length: 16 residues. Losses at the gene ends were 4 bases for V and 0 bases for J; bases not matched to a gene: 8. CDR3 DNA: TGTGCCAGCAGCCCTACGCTAGCGGCTAGCACAGATACGCAGTATTTT. This gives the protein CASSPTLAASTDTQYF.

The CDR3 sequence is CASSDYRGMDGNTIYF. CDR3 bases: TGTGCCAGCAGTGACTACAGGGGAATGGATGGAAACACCATATATTTT. The chain carries TRBV6-6 and TRBJ1-3; TRBD1 aligns across 7 bases. Germline CDR1 is MNHNY and CDR2 is SVGAGI (reference sequence). CDR3 length: 16 amino acids. With 5 bases clipped from V and 3 bases from J, the junction kept 10 bases outside the gene matches.

The rearrangement links TRBV10-3 to TRBJ1-6; 7 positions match TRBD1. Per germline, CDR1 ENHRY and CDR2 SYGVKD. Trimming took 0 bases from V and 7 from J; bases not matched to a gene: 6. The CDR3 extends over 16 amino acids. The CDR3 loop reads CAISESPDRWNSPLHF. CDR3 sequence (DNA): TGTGCCATCAGTGAGTCCCCGGACAGGTGGAATTCACCCCTCCACTTT.

The chain couples TRBV15 to TRBJ2-1; a weak D match, TRBD2 (6 bases). The CDR3 contains 13 residues. Trimming pared 5 bases from V and 6 bases from J, leaving 11 bases between. The germline CDR1 and CDR2 sequences are LNHNV and YYDKDF (reference sequence). CDR3 in amino acids: CATSVRGINEQFF. The CDR3 coding sequence is TGTGCCACCAGCGTCCGGGGGATCAATGAGCAGTTCTTC.

The J gene is TRBJ2-2, the V gene TRBV24-1; 8 bases agree with TRBD1. The length of the CDR3 is 17 residues. The ends lost 2 bases at V and 2 bases at J; junction bases unmatched: 6. Germline values: CDR1 KGHDR, CDR2 SFDVKD. The CDR3 is CATSDSLDRGNTGELFF. The CDR3 nucleotides are TGTGCCACCAGTGATTCTCTTGACAGGGGAAACACCGGGGAGCTGTTTTTT.

The J gene is TRBJ2-2, the V gene TRBV5-1, with unresolved D. CDR3 length: 15 residues. Trimming left V 2 bases short and J 0 bases short, with 8 bases between. Germline loops: CDR1 SGHRS, CDR2 YFSETQ. CDR3 DNA: TGCGCCAGCAGCTTTAGCTCCCCGAACACCGGGGAGCTGTTTTTT. Translation: CASSFSSPNTGELFF.

The V gene is TRBV11-1, the J gene TRBJ2-7, with 8 nucleotides matching TRBD2. CDR1 SGHAT and CDR2 FQDESV come from the germline V gene (reference sequence). The V gene end was trimmed by 1 base and the J gene end by 0 bases; junction bases not matched to a gene: 2. The CDR3 spans 15 residues. The CDR3 loop reads CASSLVAGGSYEQYF. The CDR3 coding sequence is TGTGCCAGCAGCTTAGTCGCGGGAGGCTCCTACGAGCAGTACTTC.

The chain links TRBV19 to TRBJ2-1; D not certain. CDR1 is LNHDA, CDR2 SQIVND, per germline (reference sequence). The CDR3 extends over 15 amino acids. V lost 1 base to trimming and J lost 3 bases, with 10 bases between them. The DNA for the CDR3 is TGTGCCAGTAGTATAGGGCGAACAGTCTACAATGAGCAGTTCTTC. Translated: CASSIGRTVYNEQFF. Full variable domain (remainder filled in from reference TRBV19 and TRBJ2-1): DGGITQSPKYLFRKEGQNVTLSCEQNLNHDAMYWYRQDPGQGLRLIYYSQIVNDFQKGDIAEGYSVSREKKESFPLTVTSAQKNPTAFYLCASSIGRTVYNEQFFGPGTRLTVL.

Only a few counts were recorded for this clone. The rearrangement links TRBV30 to TRBJ2-2; TRBD2 agrees at 14 bases. Per germline, CDR1 GTSNPN and CDR2 SVGIG (reference sequence). The CDR3 covers 18 residues. Trimming at V came to 3 bases and at J to 0 bases, leaving 6 bases not matched to a gene. In DNA form, the CDR3 reads TGTGCCTGGAGCGGGACTAGCGGGAGAGCCTCGAACACCGGGGAGCTGTTTTTT. Its protein product is CAWSGTSGRASNTGELFF.

There are many counts of this clone. The chain carries TRBV27 and TRBJ1-5, with D perhaps TRBD1 (5 bases). CDR1 and CDR2 (germline): MNHEY, SMNVEV (reference sequence). Trimming stripped 8 bases from V and 7 bases from J, with 12 bases between. The CDR3 consists of 12 residues. DNA of the CDR3: TGTGCCAGCCGGGGGGGGGAACAGCCCCAGCATTTT. It translates to CASRGGEQPQHF.

V gene TRBV7-8 combines with J gene TRBJ1-5; the D gene is possibly TRBD1 (5 bases). The CDR3 length is 14 residues. Trimming cost V 1 base and J 4 bases, with 8 bases left between them. Per germline, CDR1 SGHVS and CDR2 FQNEAQ. CDR3 sequence (DNA): TGTGCCAGCAGCTTAGTTCAGGGAAATCAGCCCCAGCATTTT. It encodes CASSLVQGNQPQHF.

The chain links TRBV27 to TRBJ2-2; 11 bases are a match to TRBD1. The CDR3 has 15 residues. The junction had 2 bases not matched to a gene; V was cut back by 5 bases and J by 3 bases. Per germline, CDR1 MNHEY and CDR2 SMNVEV (reference sequence). DNA for the CDR3: TGTGCCAGCAGTCCGGGACAGGGGGACACCGGGGAGCTGTTTTTT. As protein: CASSPGQGDTGELFF.

The chain carries TRBV9 and TRBJ2-1; 11 bases are a match to TRBD2. This CDR3 is built from 16 residues. Germline CDR1 SGDLS, CDR2 YYNGEE. V trimming: 3 bases; J trimming: 8 bases; junction bases outside the gene matches: 10. The CDR3 region is CASSEALAGVRDEQFF. As DNA, the CDR3 is TGTGCCAGCAGCGAGGCACTAGCGGGAGTCCGGGATGAGCAGTTCTTC.

The chain uses TRBV4-2 and TRBJ2-1, with TRBD2 as a possible D gene (6 bases). Germline lookup yields CDR1 LGHNA and CDR2 YNFKEQ. The ends were cut back, 4 bases at V and 10 bases at J, with 23 bases in the middle. This CDR3 comprises 16 residues. The CDR3 is CASSPAGGADLWEQFF. The CDR3 DNA sequence: TGTGCCAGCAGCCCAGCCGGCGGGGCGGACCTATGGGAGCAGTTCTTC.

This clone was seen more than once but under ten times. The genes are TRBV7-3 and TRBJ2-3; 12 nucleotides agree with TRBD2. J gave up 2 bases and V 5 bases, and 5 bases lay outside the gene matches. CDR1 and CDR2 from the germline V gene are SGHTA and FQGTGA. The CDR3 runs 16 residues. In nucleotides, the CDR3 is TGTGCCAGCAGCCGACTAGCGGGAGAATTCACAGATACGCAGTATTTT. Amino acid sequence: CASSRLAGEFTDTQYF.

This chain uses TRBV4-2 with TRBJ1-1, with 9 bases that match TRBD1. There are 15 residues in the CDR3. Germline CDR1 reads LGHNA; CDR2 reads YNFKEQ. V shed 3 bases and J 8 bases; nucleotides not matched to a gene: 10. CDR3 region: CASSQDTGGGREAFF. The DNA of the CDR3 is TGTGCCAGCAGCCAGGATACAGGGGGCGGAAGAGAAGCTTTCTTT.

This rearrangement joins TRBV6-5 to TRBJ1-1; D may be TRBD1 (6 bases). Germline CDR1 is MNHEY and CDR2 is SVGAGI. The CDR3 has 12 residues. Trimming cost V 11 bases and J 9 bases, with 19 bases left between them. CDR3 coding DNA: TGTGCCGGAGTCGACAGGAACGGTAAAGCTTTCTTT. It encodes CAGVDRNGKAFF.

The chain has TRBV28 and TRBJ2-7; 7 nucleotides match TRBD1. The J segment lost 0 bases and the V segment lost 6 bases, leaving 8 bases of the junction unmatched. In germline, CDR1 is MDHEN, CDR2 SYDVKM. The length of the CDR3 is 15 residues. The CDR3 protein is CASSPGQAGSYEQYF. CDR3 DNA: TGTGCCAGCAGCCCCGGACAGGCTGGCTCCTACGAGCAGTACTTC.